The sample holds one count of the clone carrying this T cell receptor (beta chain). Its antigen is still unknown. This specimen belongs to a study of post-analysis software for immune sequencing data. Study results and limitations: Multiple sclerosis patients showed significantly lower normalized Chao1 diversity than controls did. Controls showed lower frequencies than patients for a few TRBV segments, and TRBV5-6, TRBV5-1 and TRBV20-1 were among these.

Unique molecular identifiers tagged the TCR beta cDNA libraries. TCRdb re-called the PCR reads with MiXCR, one entry per CDR3 protein. The data show 750,000 to 900,000 distinct CDR3 sequences, roughly 46% seen once. Germline V lookup: CDR1 SGHTA, CDR2 FQGTGA. The CDR3 contains 17 residues. The ends were cut back, 5 bases at V and 4 bases at J, with 22 bases in the middle. The TCR was taken from a girl aged 5-17 years with multiple sclerosis. The sample taken for sequencing was blood. V usage is TRBV7-3 and J usage is TRBJ2-3; maybe TRBD2 (6 bases). In DNA, the CDR3 is TGTGCCAGCAGCCCAGGAGCGGGTTTCCTGGCTGCAGATACGCAGTATTTT. This translates into CASSPGAGFLAADTQYF.